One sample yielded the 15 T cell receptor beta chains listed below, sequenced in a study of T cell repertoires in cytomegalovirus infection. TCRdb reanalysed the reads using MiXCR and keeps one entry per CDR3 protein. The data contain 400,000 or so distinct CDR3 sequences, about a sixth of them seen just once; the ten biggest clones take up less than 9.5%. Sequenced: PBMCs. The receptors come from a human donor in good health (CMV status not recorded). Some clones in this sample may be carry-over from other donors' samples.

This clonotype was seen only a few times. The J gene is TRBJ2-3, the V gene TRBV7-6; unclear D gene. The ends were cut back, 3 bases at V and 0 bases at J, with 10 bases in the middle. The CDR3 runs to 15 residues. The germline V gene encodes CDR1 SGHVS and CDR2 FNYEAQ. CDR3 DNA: TGTGCCAGCAGCTTTCAGGCGGATAGCACAGATACGCAGTATTTT. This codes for CASSFQADSTDTQYF.

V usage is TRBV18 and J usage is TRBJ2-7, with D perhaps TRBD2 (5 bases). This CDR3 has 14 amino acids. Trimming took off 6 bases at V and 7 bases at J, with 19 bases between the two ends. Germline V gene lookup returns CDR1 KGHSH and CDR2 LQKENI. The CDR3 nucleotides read TGTGCCAGCTCCCTTGGAGAAGGGAGACGAGAGCAGTACTTC. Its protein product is CASSLGEGRREQYF.

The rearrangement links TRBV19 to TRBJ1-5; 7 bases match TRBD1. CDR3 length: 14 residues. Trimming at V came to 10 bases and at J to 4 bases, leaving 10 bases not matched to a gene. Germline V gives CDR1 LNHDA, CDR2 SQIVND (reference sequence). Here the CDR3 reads CATGQAQQNQPQHF. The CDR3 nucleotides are TGTGCCACCGGACAGGCCCAGCAAAATCAGCCCCAGCATTTT.

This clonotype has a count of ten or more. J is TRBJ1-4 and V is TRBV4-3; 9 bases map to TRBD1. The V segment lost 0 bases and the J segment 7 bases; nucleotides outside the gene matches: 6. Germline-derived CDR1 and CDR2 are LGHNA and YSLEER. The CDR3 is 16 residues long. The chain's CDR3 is CASSQDPGQGFEKLFF. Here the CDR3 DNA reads TGCGCCAGCAGCCAAGATCCGGGACAGGGCTTTGAAAAACTGTTTTTT.

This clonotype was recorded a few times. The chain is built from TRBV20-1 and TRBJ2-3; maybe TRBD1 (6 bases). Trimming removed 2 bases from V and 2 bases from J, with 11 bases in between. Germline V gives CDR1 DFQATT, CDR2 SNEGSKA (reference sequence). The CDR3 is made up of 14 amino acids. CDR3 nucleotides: TGCAGTGCTAGACTTACAGGGTCCACAGATACGCAGTATTTT. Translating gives CSARLTGSTDTQYF.

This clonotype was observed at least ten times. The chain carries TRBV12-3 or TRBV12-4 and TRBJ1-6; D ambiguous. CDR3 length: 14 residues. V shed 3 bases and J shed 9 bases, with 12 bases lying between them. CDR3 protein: CASSLIEDSSPLHF. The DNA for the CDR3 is TGTGCCAGCAGTTTGATTGAGGATTCTTCACCCCTCCACTTT.

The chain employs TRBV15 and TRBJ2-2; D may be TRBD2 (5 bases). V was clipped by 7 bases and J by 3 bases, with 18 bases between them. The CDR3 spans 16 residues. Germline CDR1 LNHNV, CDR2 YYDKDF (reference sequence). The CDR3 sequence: CATTSMREQDTGELFF. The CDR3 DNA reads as TGTGCCACCACCTCAATGAGGGAGCAGGACACCGGGGAGCTGTTTTTT.

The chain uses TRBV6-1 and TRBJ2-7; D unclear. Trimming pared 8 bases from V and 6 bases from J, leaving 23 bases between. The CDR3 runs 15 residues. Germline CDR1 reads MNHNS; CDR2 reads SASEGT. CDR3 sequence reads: CASYRAPGSRGEQYF. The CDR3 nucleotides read TGTGCCAGCTACCGGGCCCCAGGTTCGAGAGGCGAGCAGTACTTC.

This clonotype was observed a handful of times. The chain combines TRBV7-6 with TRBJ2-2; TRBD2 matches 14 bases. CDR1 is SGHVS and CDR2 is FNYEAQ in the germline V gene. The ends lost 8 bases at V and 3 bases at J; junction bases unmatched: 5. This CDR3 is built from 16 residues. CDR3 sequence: CASRTSGGHYTGELFF. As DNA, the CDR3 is TGTGCCAGCCGGACTAGCGGGGGGCACTACACCGGGGAGCTGTTTTTT.

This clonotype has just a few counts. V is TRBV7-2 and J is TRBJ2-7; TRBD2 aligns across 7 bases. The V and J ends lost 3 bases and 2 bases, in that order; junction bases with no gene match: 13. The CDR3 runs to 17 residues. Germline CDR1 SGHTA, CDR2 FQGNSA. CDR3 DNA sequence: TGTGCCAGCAGCTTGGTCCCCCACGCGGGGGTGGCCTACGAGCAGTACTTC. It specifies CASSLVPHAGVAYEQYF.

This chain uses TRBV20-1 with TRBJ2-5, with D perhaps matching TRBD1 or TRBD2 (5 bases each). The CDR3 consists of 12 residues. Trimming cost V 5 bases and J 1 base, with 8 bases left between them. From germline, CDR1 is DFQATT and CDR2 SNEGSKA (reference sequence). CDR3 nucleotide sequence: TGCAGTGCTCGGGACCCCCAAGAGACCCAGTACTTC. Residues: CSARDPQETQYF.

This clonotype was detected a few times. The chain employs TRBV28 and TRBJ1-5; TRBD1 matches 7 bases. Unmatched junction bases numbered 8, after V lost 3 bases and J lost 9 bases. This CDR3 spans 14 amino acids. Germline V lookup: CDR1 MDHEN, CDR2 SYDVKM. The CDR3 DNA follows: TGTGCCAGCAGTTTTGGCAGGGGGTCCGGGCCCCAGCATTTT. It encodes CASSFGRGSGPQHF.

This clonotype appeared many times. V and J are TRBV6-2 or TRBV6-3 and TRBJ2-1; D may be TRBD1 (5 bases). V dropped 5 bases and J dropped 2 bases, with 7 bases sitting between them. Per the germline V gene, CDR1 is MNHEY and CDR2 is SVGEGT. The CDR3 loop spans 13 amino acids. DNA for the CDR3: TGTGCCAGCAGTCCACAGGCCTACAATGAGCAGTTCTTC. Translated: CASSPQAYNEQFF.

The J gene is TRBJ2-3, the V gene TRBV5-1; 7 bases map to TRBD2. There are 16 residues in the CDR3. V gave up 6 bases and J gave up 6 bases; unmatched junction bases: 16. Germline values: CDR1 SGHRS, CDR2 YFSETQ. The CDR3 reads CASNPRLSGWKDTQYF. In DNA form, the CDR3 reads TGCGCCAGCAACCCCCGGCTTAGCGGGTGGAAGGATACGCAGTATTTT.

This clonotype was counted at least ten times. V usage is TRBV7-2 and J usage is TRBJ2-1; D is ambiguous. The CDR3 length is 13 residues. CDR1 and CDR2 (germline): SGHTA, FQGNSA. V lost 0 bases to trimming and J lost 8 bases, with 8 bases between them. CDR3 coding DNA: TGTGCCAGCAGCTTAGCACTCCCCGATGAGCAGTTCTTC. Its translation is CASSLALPDEQFF.